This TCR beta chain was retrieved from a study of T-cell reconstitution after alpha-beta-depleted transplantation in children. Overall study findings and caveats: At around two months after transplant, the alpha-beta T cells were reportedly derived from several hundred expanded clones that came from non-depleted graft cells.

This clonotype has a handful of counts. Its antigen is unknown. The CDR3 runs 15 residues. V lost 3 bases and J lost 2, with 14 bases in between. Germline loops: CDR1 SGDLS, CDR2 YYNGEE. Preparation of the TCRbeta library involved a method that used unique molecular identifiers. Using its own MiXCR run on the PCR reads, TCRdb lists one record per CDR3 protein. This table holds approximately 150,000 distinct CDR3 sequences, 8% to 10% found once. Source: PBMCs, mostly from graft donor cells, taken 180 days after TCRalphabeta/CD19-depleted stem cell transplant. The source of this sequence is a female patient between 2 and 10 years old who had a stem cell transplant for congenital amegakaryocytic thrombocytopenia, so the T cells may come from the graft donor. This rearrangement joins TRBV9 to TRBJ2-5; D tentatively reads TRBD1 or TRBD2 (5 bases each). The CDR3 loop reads CASSERDLKQETQYF. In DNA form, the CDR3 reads TGTGCCAGCAGCGAGAGGGACCTCAAGCAAGAGACCCAGTACTTC.